The TCR beta chain described here comes from a study of shared clonotypes between healthy human individuals. Study results and caveats: Genetic and exposure-history diversity was limited by the small donor number.

Free of recent acute infections or vaccinations, the donors were healthy HIV-negative adults. Turning to this clone: Its antigen remains unknown.

Loaded into unsorted PBMC replicate PCRs was roughly 300 ng DNA, 25,000 to 35,000 T cell genomes. The assay was immunoSEQ multiplex PCR, and TCRdb's table has in-frame clones only and misses some. The sample lists 400,000 to 550,000 clones; around 80% were seen once. The CDR3 spans 13 residues. In germline, CDR1 is MNHNS, CDR2 SASEGT. The ends were cut back, 3 bases at V and 2 bases at J, with 4 bases in the middle. V is TRBV6-1 and J is TRBJ2-2; D is uncertain. This TCR derives from a middle-aged woman in good health. Some clones in this sample may be carry-over from other donors' samples. Input material: PBMCs. Here the CDR3 DNA reads TGTGCCAGCAGTGACCTTAACACCGGGGAGCTGTTTTTT. The encoded protein is CASSDLNTGELFF.